This T cell receptor (beta chain) was captured in a study of blood T cell repertoires in COVID-19. Overall study context: From the United States, Italy and Spain came samples of acute and convalescent COVID-19. The analysed material was cDNA or gDNA that came from T cells, B-cell-depleted T cells, or PBMCs.

Using immunoSEQ multiplex PCR, the repertoire was profiled, and TCRdb retains in-frame clones only, with some absent. The sample has 400,000 to 550,000 clones, roughly 87% seen once; the top ten hold under 2.5%. Germline V gene lookup returns CDR1 SGHRS and CDR2 YFSETQ. There are 15 residues in the CDR3. V dropped 5 bases and J dropped 3 bases, with 18 bases sitting between them. Those who participated ranged in age from about 18 to 89 years and resided in some 24 US areas. Sequencing was carried out using PBMCs or T cells enriched from blood (not recorded which). The receptor was derived from a woman aged 18-35 years with acute COVID-19. This rearrangement joins TRBV5-1 to TRBJ2-7; possibly TRBD1 for D (6 bases). DNA for the CDR3: TGCGCCAGCAGTCAGACAGGTGATGCACTCTACGAGCAGTACTTC. Protein sequence: CASSQTGDALYEQYF.